The 32 T cell receptor beta chains below were found in one sample sequenced in a study of CD8+CD57+ T cells in acquired aplastic anemia. CDR3 and TCR beta VDJ profiling relied on genomic DNA as the template. MiXCR, applied by TCRdb to the reads, yields one record per CDR3 protein. Of 200,000 or so distinct CDR3 sequences listed, under 55% are singletons. Patients chosen for sequencing had CD8+CD57+ cells that had expanded, as shown by flow cytometry. The sequencing input was sorted CD4+, CD8+, or CD8+CD57+ T cells (not recorded which) from PBMCs. Receptors originate from a human donor with aplastic anemia.

The table lists this clonotype with many counts. The V gene is TRBV4-3, the J gene TRBJ2-7; 10 nucleotides match TRBD2. V lost 2 bases, J lost 1 base, and 2 bases stayed unmatched. CDR3 length: 15 residues. Germline CDR1 is LGHNA and CDR2 is YSLEER. The CDR3 DNA reads as TGCGCCAGCAGCCAACTACTAGCGGGGTCCTACGAGCAGTACTTC. This encodes CASSQLLAGSYEQYF.

V gene TRBV24-1 combines with J gene TRBJ2-3, with TRBD2 matching over 13 bases. J gave up 2 bases and V 4 bases, and 8 bases lay outside the gene matches. There are 18 residues in the CDR3. Germline-derived CDR1 and CDR2 are KGHDR and SFDVKD. The CDR3 DNA is TGTGCCACCAGTGAATCTCCGGGACTAGCGGGGATCACAGATACGCAGTATTTT. It specifies CATSESPGLAGITDTQYF.

There are many counts of this clonotype. The chain joins TRBV12-5 to TRBJ2-3, with D possibly TRBD2 on 5 matching bases. The CDR3 has 18 amino acids. V gave up 0 bases and J gave up 0 bases, with 16 bases separating them. Per the germline V gene, CDR1 is LGHNT and CDR2 is FRNRAP. Here the CDR3 DNA reads TGTGCTAGTGGTTTGGTACTGGGAGCATCCACTAGCACAGATACGCAGTATTTT. Amino acids: CASGLVLGASTSTDTQYF.

The sample holds many counts of this clonotype. The genes are TRBV9 and TRBJ1-1; no clear D. From germline, CDR1 is SGDLS and CDR2 YYNGEE. The CDR3 length is 13 residues. V lost 4 bases to trimming and J lost 2 bases, with 9 bases between them. CDR3 DNA: TGTGCCAGCAGCCGGGAACCTAACACTGAAGCTTTCTTT. It specifies CASSREPNTEAFF.

This clonotype was counted many times. This sequence joins TRBV10-2 and TRBJ2-4; D unclear. The V end was cut by 2 bases, the J end by 0 bases, with 11 bases between. The CDR3 loop spans 16 amino acids. The germline gives CDR1 WSHSY, CDR2 SAAADI. Written as DNA, the CDR3 is TGCGCCAGCAGTGAGAGTCCGCTTCTAGCCAAAAACATTCAGTACTTC. This translates into CASSESPLLAKNIQYF.

This clonotype was picked up a small number of times. The chain couples TRBV6-1 to TRBJ2-1; possibly TRBD2 for D (6 bases). Trimming took 5 bases from V and 0 from J, leaving 17 bases between them. CDR1 and CDR2 from the germline V gene are MNHNS and SASEGT. The CDR3 runs to 17 residues. The CDR3 DNA is TGTGCCAGCAGTACCCGCGGAGTAGCGGCCTCCTACAATGAGCAGTTCTTC. Protein sequence: CASSTRGVAASYNEQFF.

This clonotype came up many times. The chain joins TRBV6-5 to TRBJ1-5; D call uncertain. Germline V gene data show CDR1 as MNHEY and CDR2 as SVGAGI. CDR3 length equals 14 residues. V lost 2 bases, J lost 7 bases, and 12 bases lay in between. In DNA form, the CDR3 reads TGTGCCAGCAGTTACGGAGGGTCGGGGCAGCCCCAGCATTTT. Translation: CASSYGGSGQPQHF.

This clonotype came up many times. The J gene is TRBJ2-7, the V gene TRBV5-1; D is uncertain. Germline values: CDR1 SGHRS, CDR2 YFSETQ. CDR3 length equals 13 residues. The ends were cut back, 3 bases at V and 5 bases at J, with 12 bases in the middle. The chain's CDR3 is CASSSLVGNEQYF. The CDR3 DNA follows: TGCGCCAGCAGCTCGCTCGTGGGGAACGAGCAGTACTTC.

This clonotype was picked up many times. The chain joins TRBV6-1 to TRBJ1-4; the D is unclear. This CDR3 region has 12 residues. V gave up 5 bases and J gave up 8 bases, with 9 bases separating them. Germline V gene lookup returns CDR1 MNHNS and CDR2 SASEGT. CDR3 loop: CASSTTREKLFF. CDR3 nucleotides: TGTGCCAGCAGTACGACAAGGGAAAAACTGTTTTTT.

This clonotype was seen more than once but under ten times. V is TRBV24-1 and J is TRBJ2-1; 14 bases match TRBD2. J was trimmed by 5 bases and V by 5 bases; bases with no gene match: 7. The CDR3 is 17 amino acids. The germline gives CDR1 KGHDR, CDR2 SFDVKD. This CDR3 reads CATSGGGTSGRDNEQFF. The CDR3 region has the DNA TGTGCCACCAGTGGCGGAGGGACTAGCGGGAGAGACAATGAGCAGTTCTTC.

This clonotype was counted ten times or more. This sequence joins TRBV7-2 and TRBJ1-2; D not resolved. V was cut by 1 base and J by 3 bases, with 12 bases left in between. This CDR3 contains 15 residues. Germline loops: CDR1 SGHTA, CDR2 FQGNSA. Here the CDR3 DNA reads TGTGCCAGCAGCTTAGGGCGGCAGAGCTACTATGGCTACACCTTC. This encodes CASSLGRQSYYGYTF.

V gene TRBV13 combines with J gene TRBJ1-5; tentative D call: TRBD1 (5 bases). Germline lookup yields CDR1 PRHDT and CDR2 FYEKMQ (reference sequence). V lost 5 bases and J lost 0, with 23 bases in between. The CDR3 is made up of 19 amino acids. CDR3: CASSTIFDRQLRSNQPQHF. The CDR3 DNA is TGTGCCAGCAGCACCATATTCGACAGACAGCTCCGTAGCAATCAGCCCCAGCATTTT. Looking up the rest from reference TRBV13 and TRBJ1-5 gives the full variable domain: AAGVIQSPRHLIKEKRETATLKCYPIPRHDTVYWYQQGPGQDPQFLISFYEKMQSDKGSIPDRFSAQQFSDYHSELNMSSLELGDSALYFCASSTIFDRQLRSNQPQHFGDGTRLSIL.

As to this clonotype: Since no conserved phenylalanine or tryptophan closes the CDR3, a read error is the likely cause. The chain uses TRBV9 and TRBJ2-7; D perhaps matches TRBD2 (6 bases). With 3 bases removed from V and 7 bases from J, the gap between germline ends came to 20 bases. CDR1 SGDLS and CDR2 YYNGEE come from the germline V gene. The CDR3 is 15 residues long. The CDR3 sequence is CASSAKGGRTTEQYL. The DNA for the CDR3 is TGTGCCAGCAGCGCCAAGGGAGGAAGGACTACGGAGCAGTACCTC.

In the case of this clonotype: The junction departs from germline at one end; a sequencing error may be responsible. This chain uses TRBV6-1 with TRBJ2-7; D is unresolved. This CDR3 region has 15 residues. Germline CDR1 and CDR2: MNHNS and SASEGT. Written as DNA, the CDR3 is TGTGTCAGCAGTCCCGACTGGGCCGCAGCCTACGAGCAGTACTTC. Encoded protein: CVSSPDWAAAYEQYF.

This clonotype showed up many times. V gene TRBV12-3 or TRBV12-4 combines with J gene TRBJ2-6; possibly TRBD1 for D (6 bases). The CDR3 runs 17 residues. The V gene lost 5 bases and the J gene lost 0 bases, with 14 bases spanning the gap. CDR3 residues: CASSAGTTVSGANVLTF. For the CDR3, the DNA is TGTGCCAGCAGTGCCGGGACAACTGTCTCTGGGGCCAACGTCCTGACTTTC.

With regard to this clonotype: The germline gene is not matched at one end of the junction; a read error may be the cause. This rearrangement joins TRBV6-4 to TRBJ1-6; D is undetermined. The germline gives CDR1 MRHNA, CDR2 SNTAGT. This CDR3 is built from 15 residues. The DNA for the CDR3 is TGTGCCACCAGATCAGAGGGAAGGAATAACTCACCCCTCCACTTT. Translated: CATRSEGRNNSPLHF.

CDR3 in amino acids: CASSLVRQIYEQYF. In DNA, the CDR3 is TGTGCCAGCAGCTTGGTTCGGCAGATCTACGAGCAGTACTTC. The V and J genes are TRBV5-6 and TRBJ2-5; no clear D. Judging by the DNA end, TRBJ2-7 fits better; the J call may be wrong. CDR3 length equals 14 residues. From germline, CDR1 is SGHDT and CDR2 YYEEEE.

This clonotype was recorded many times. J is TRBJ2-5 and V is TRBV29-1; tentative D call: TRBD1 (7 bases). V was shortened by 4 bases and J by 2 bases, with 14 bases between the two germline ends. Germline CDR1 and CDR2: SQVTM and ANQGSEA. The CDR3 length is 14 residues. DNA for the CDR3: TGCAGCGTTGGAGGGGCGGGACAGCAAGAGACCCAGTACTTC. Its translation is CSVGGAGQQETQYF.

This chain uses TRBV11-1 with TRBJ2-7, with a possible D match to TRBD2 (5 bases). Germline assignment: CDR1 SGHAT and CDR2 FQDESV (reference sequence). The V end was cut by 1 base, the J end by 5 bases, with 6 bases between. The CDR3 is 12 amino acids. As DNA, the CDR3 is TGTGCCAGCAGCTTAGTCGGGAACGAGCAGTACTTC. Amino acid sequence: CASSLVGNEQYF. Full variable domain (remainder filled in from reference TRBV11-1 and TRBJ2-7): EAEVAQSPRYKITEKSQAVAFWCDPISGHATLYWYRQILGQGPELLVQFQDESVVDDSQLPKDRFSAERLKGVDSTLKIQPAELGDSAMYLCASSLVGNEQYFGPGTRLTVT.

There are many counts of this clonotype. At one end the junction does not follow the germline gene, possibly because of a read error. This chain links TRBV6-1 with TRBJ2-7, with 7 bases lining up with TRBD2. The CDR3 spans 15 residues. Germline CDR1 reads MNHNS; CDR2 reads SASEGT. This chain's CDR3 is CASSRLATSSHEQYF. CDR3 in DNA: TGTGCCAGCAGTCGGCTGGCGACTAGCTCCCACGAGCAGTACTTC.

This clonotype was found many times. V is TRBV7-2 and J is TRBJ2-2; 7 bases align to TRBD2. Germline trimming cut 2 bases from V and 6 bases from J; bases unmatched to any gene: 9. In germline, CDR1 is SGHTA, CDR2 FQGNSA. There are 16 residues in the CDR3. CDR3 DNA: TGTGCCAGCAGCTTATATTGGGGGGGAGTAGCCGGGGAGCTGTTTTTT. Protein: CASSLYWGGVAGELFF.

A remark on this clonotype: The junction and the germline gene differ at one end; a read error may be behind it. The chain recombines TRBV20-1 with TRBJ1-2; D may be TRBD1 (5 bases). Germline V gene data show CDR1 as DFQATT and CDR2 as SNEGSKA (reference sequence). The CDR3 covers 14 residues. The CDR3 region is CSARVGRVGVGYTF. The CDR3 nucleotides are TGCAGCGCTAGAGTAGGCAGGGTTGGGGTCGGCTACACCTTC.

This clonotype was observed many times. The CDR3 bases are TGCAGTGGGGTCATGGGACAGGGTGGGGGTCAGCCCCAGCATTTT. It translates to CSGVMGQGGGQPQHF. The rearrangement joins TRBV20-1 to TRBJ1-5; 9 bases map to TRBD1. The CDR3 is made up of 15 amino acids. The trim removed 7 bases at V and 6 bases at J, leaving 13 bases unmatched. The V gene's germline CDR1 is DFQATT and CDR2 SNEGSKA (reference sequence).

The chain's CDR3 is CASSLWTGSGETQYF. The CDR3 DNA reads as TGTGCCAGCAGCTTATGGACGGGCAGTGGAGAGACCCAGTACTTC. J is TRBJ2-5 and V is TRBV7-8; D ambiguous. The V gene's germline CDR1 is SGHVS and CDR2 FQNEAQ. V gave up 2 bases and J gave up 4 bases, with 14 bases separating them. The CDR3 is 15 residues long.

J is TRBJ2-1 and V is TRBV27; no clear D gene. Trimming stripped 5 bases from V and 2 bases from J, with 16 bases between. Germline loops: CDR1 MNHEY, CDR2 SMNVEV (reference sequence). There are 16 residues in the CDR3. The CDR3 sequence is CASSPSPQAPYNEQFF. The CDR3 DNA reads as TGTGCCAGCAGTCCCTCCCCGCAGGCTCCCTACAATGAGCAGTTCTTC.

The chain has TRBV4-1 and TRBJ1-4; 9 positions agree with TRBD1. Trimming removed 4 bases from V and 8 bases from J; junction bases left unmatched: 8. The CDR3 is 15 residues long. Germline V gives CDR1 MGHRA, CDR2 YSYEKL. CDR3 in amino acids: CASSREDRGGEKLFF. In DNA, the CDR3 is TGCGCCAGCAGCCGGGAGGACAGGGGAGGAGAAAAACTGTTTTTT.

The genes are TRBV7-9 and TRBJ1-6; D possibly corresponds to TRBD1 (5 bases). The germline V and J ends were trimmed by 4 bases and 10 bases, with 14 bases remaining between them. The germline V gene has CDR1 SEHNR and CDR2 FQNEAQ (reference sequence). The CDR3 is made up of 14 amino acids. Here the CDR3 reads CASSSGTARSPLHF. In DNA, the CDR3 is TGTGCCAGCAGCTCAGGGACGGCCCGCTCACCCCTCCACTTT. Looking up the rest from reference TRBV7-9 and TRBJ1-6 gives the full variable domain: DTGVSQNPRHKITKRGQNVTFRCDPISEHNRLYWYRQTLGQGPEFLTYFQNEAQLEKSRLLSDRFSAERPKGSFSTLEIQRTEQGDSAMYLCASSSGTARSPLHFGNGTRLTVT.

The chain couples TRBV10-3 to TRBJ2-5; tentatively, D is TRBD1 or TRBD2 (5 bases each). There are 18 residues in the CDR3. From germline, CDR1 is ENHRY and CDR2 SYGVKD. V lost 10 bases and J 1 base, leaving 28 bases between the germline ends. For the CDR3, the DNA is TGTGCCACCCAGCCCCGGGACGAGGAGAATGGGGCCCAAGAGACCCAGTACTTC. Protein product: CATQPRDEENGAQETQYF.

This clonotype appeared once. The chain has TRBV20-1 and TRBJ2-1; the match to TRBD2 covers 8 bases. CDR3 length: 13 amino acids. V shed 6 bases, J shed 4 bases, and the junction held 5 bases outside the gene matches. Germline-derived CDR1 and CDR2 are DFQATT and SNEGSKA (reference sequence). The CDR3, as DNA: TGCAGTGCCCTTAGCGGGACGTACAATGAGCAGTTCTTC. Encoded protein: CSALSGTYNEQFF.

This clonotype has ten or more counts. The chain links TRBV9 to TRBJ2-7; 10 bases map to TRBD1. Germline values: CDR1 SGDLS, CDR2 YYNGEE. CDR3 length equals 16 residues. Trimming removed 3 bases from V and 2 bases from J; junction bases left unmatched: 8. The CDR3: CASSAQTGTGAYEQYF. The CDR3 DNA is TGTGCCAGCAGCGCCCAGACCGGGACAGGGGCCTACGAGCAGTACTTC. Based on the CDR3 plus reference TRBV9 and TRBJ2-7, the full variable domain is DSGVTQTPKHLITATGQRVTLRCSPRSGDLSVYWYQQSLDQGLQFLIQYYNGEERAKGNILERFSAQQFPDLHSELNLSSLELGDSALYFCASSAQTGTGAYEQYFGPGTRLTVT.

This clonotype was picked up many times. This may be a read error: a much more frequent sequence differs by one nucleotide. V gene TRBV15 combines with J gene TRBJ1-5; D is unresolved. The CDR3 runs 14 residues. Germline V gives CDR1 LNHNV, CDR2 YYDKDF (reference sequence). V was cut by 5 bases and J by 6 bases, with 14 bases left in between. The CDR3 nucleotides read TGTGCCACCAGCCCCCGCGCAGCCCGTCAGCCCCAGCATTTT. Amino acids: CATSPRAARQPQHF.

The chain links TRBV5-1 to TRBJ2-7; D assignment may be TRBD1 or TRBD2 (7 bases each). Germline assignment: CDR1 SGHRS and CDR2 YFSETQ. The length of the CDR3 is 14 residues. The V gene lost 4 bases and the J gene lost 7 bases, with 18 bases spanning the gap. Here the CDR3 DNA reads TGCGCCAGCAGCCTAGGGACAGTGCGGGAGGAGCAGTACTTC. Protein product: CASSLGTVREEQYF.